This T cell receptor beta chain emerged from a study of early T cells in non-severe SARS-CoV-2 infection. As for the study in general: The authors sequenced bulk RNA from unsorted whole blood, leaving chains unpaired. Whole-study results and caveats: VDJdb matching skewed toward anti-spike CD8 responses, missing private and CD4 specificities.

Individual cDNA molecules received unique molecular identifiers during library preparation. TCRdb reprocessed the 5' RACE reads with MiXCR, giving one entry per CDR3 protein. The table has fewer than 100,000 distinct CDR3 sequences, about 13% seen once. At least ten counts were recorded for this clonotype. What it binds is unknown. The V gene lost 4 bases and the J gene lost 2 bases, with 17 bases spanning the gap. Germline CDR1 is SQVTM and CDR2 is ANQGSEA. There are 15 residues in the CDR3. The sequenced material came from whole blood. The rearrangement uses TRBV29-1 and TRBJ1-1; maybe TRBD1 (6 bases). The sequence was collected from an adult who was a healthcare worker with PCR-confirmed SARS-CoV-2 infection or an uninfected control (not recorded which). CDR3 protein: CSVGVRRGGNTEAFF. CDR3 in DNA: TGCAGCGTTGGAGTAAGGAGGGGGGGCAACACTGAAGCTTTCTTT.